The 11 T cell receptor beta chains below all came from one sample that was sequenced in a study of blood T cells in healthy people across ages. A sample-barcoded 5' primer and a J-beta primer mix were used in a second PCR of roughly 6 to 11 cycles. TCRdb called the 5' RACE reads again in MiXCR, with one record for every CDR3 protein. The sample has about 1.6 million distinct CDR3 sequences, roughly 32% seen once; the top ten hold around 11%. Specimen: blood. Receptor source: a woman aged 25 to 39 in good health.

This clonotype was detected a few times. The chain joins TRBV20-1 to TRBJ1-1; TRBD1 agrees at 7 bases. The germline CDR1 and CDR2 sequences are DFQATT and SNEGSKA (reference sequence). The length of the CDR3 is 14 residues. Trimming at V came to 3 bases and at J to 5 bases, leaving 9 bases not matched to a gene. The CDR3 DNA reads as TGCAGTGCTAGTGCCTGGGACAGTTGGACTGAAGCTTTCTTT. This translates into CSASAWDSWTEAFF.

The rearrangement links TRBV4-1 to TRBJ1-5; possibly TRBD1 for D (6 bases). Trimming took off 0 bases at V and 6 bases at J, with 15 bases between the two ends. The CDR3 is 16 residues long. In germline, CDR1 is MGHRA, CDR2 YSYEKL. In DNA form, the CDR3 reads TGCGCCAGCAGCCAAGAGTCCCTACCCAGGGGTCAGCCCCAGCATTTT. As protein: CASSQESLPRGQPQHF.

This clonotype was seen more than once but under ten times. This chain connects TRBV6-5 to TRBJ2-1; TRBD1 aligns across 10 bases. The CDR3 has 14 amino acids. Trimming at V came to 10 bases and at J to 4 bases, leaving 7 bases not matched to a gene. Germline V gives CDR1 MNHEY, CDR2 SVGAGI. The chain's CDR3 is CATTGQGSYNEQFF. The DNA for the CDR3 is TGTGCCACTACGGGACAGGGGTCTTACAATGAGCAGTTCTTC.

The chain employs TRBV11-2 and TRBJ1-1; no clear D. CDR1 is SGHAT and CDR2 is FQNNGV in the germline V gene. The V and J ends lost 0 bases and 7 bases respectively, with 3 bases between them. This CDR3 contains 11 residues. CDR3 loop: CASSLELEAFF. The CDR3, as DNA: TGTGCCAGCAGCTTAGAACTTGAAGCTTTCTTT.

V is TRBV20-1 and J is TRBJ2-1, with D perhaps matching TRBD1 (5 bases). Germline CDR1 DFQATT, CDR2 SNEGSKA (reference sequence). This CDR3 has 15 residues. V shed 0 bases and J shed 2 bases, with 11 bases lying between them. The CDR3 reads CSARDYRQTYNEQFF. CDR3 nucleotides: TGCAGTGCTAGAGATTACCGACAGACCTACAATGAGCAGTTCTTC.

On this clonotype: The germline gene is not matched at one end of the junction; a read error may be the cause. The J gene is TRBJ2-4, the V gene TRBV27; D remains ambiguous. The CDR3 sequence is 11 residues long. Germline CDR1 MNHEY, CDR2 SMNVEV (reference sequence). DNA for the CDR3: TGTGCCAGCAACTTGACCTACGAGCAGTGCTTC. As protein: CASNLTYEQCF.

The chain recombines TRBV20-1 with TRBJ1-2; tentative D call: TRBD1 (6 bases). Germline V gives CDR1 DFQATT, CDR2 SNEGSKA (reference sequence). V shed 0 bases and J shed 8 bases, with 13 bases lying between them. This CDR3 is built from 13 residues. CDR3 bases: TGCAGTGCTAGAGATGGGGGGGCGCGGGGCTACACCTTC. Its translation: CSARDGGARGYTF.

Of note for this clonotype: Given a much more abundant clone one base away, this may be a read error. This sequence joins TRBV10-3 and TRBJ2-1; 7 nucleotides agree with TRBD2. The length of the CDR3 is 15 residues. The V segment lost 4 bases and the J segment 2 bases; nucleotides outside the gene matches: 5. Germline V gives CDR1 ENHRY, CDR2 SYGVKD. The CDR3 reads CAISVGGSPYNEQFF. The CDR3 region has the DNA TGTGCCATCAGTGTCGGGGGGAGCCCCTACAATGAGCAGTTCTTC.

Points on this clonotype: This clone may be a read error of a much larger clone one base away. The chain carries TRBV6-2 or TRBV6-3 and TRBJ2-1; perhaps D is TRBD1 or TRBD2 (6 bases each). The CDR3 is made up of 14 amino acids. Germline V gene lookup returns CDR1 MNHEY and CDR2 SVGEGT. The CDR3 DNA sequence: TGTGCCAACAGTTACAGGGCGGGGAACAATGAGCAGTTCTTC. It yields the protein CANSYRAGNNEQFF.

This chain connects TRBV9 to TRBJ2-6, with 10 bases aligning to TRBD1. Germline CDR1 reads SGDLS; CDR2 reads YYNGEE. This CDR3 spans 18 amino acids. The trim removed 3 bases at V and 0 bases at J, leaving 6 bases unmatched. The CDR3: CASSAGGTGVSGANVLTF. In DNA form, the CDR3 reads TGTGCCAGCAGCGCCGGGGGGACAGGGGTCTCTGGGGCCAACGTCCTGACTTTC.

Only a few counts were recorded for this clonotype. The chain combines TRBV6-1 with TRBJ2-1; 8 nucleotides line up with TRBD2. CDR1 and CDR2 (germline): MNHNS, SASEGT. This CDR3 is 13 amino acids long. V was clipped by 7 bases and J by 10 bases; unmatched bases: 9. In DNA, the CDR3 is TGTGCCAGCAACCCCAGCGGGAGTTACGAGCAGTTCTTC. Its protein product is CASNPSGSYEQFF.